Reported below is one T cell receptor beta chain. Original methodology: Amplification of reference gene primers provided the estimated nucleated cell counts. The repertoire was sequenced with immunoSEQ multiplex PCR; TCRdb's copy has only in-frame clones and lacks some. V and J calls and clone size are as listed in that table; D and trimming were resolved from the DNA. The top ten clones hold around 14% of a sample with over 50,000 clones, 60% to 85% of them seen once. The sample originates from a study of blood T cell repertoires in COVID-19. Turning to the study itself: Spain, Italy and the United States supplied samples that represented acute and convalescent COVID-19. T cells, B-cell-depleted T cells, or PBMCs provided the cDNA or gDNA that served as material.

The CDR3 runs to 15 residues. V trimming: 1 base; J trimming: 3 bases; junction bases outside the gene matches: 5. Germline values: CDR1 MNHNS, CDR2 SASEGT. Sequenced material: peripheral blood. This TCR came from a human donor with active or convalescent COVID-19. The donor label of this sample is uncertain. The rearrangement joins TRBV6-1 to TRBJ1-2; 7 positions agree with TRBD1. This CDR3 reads CASSEGQGVYYGYTF. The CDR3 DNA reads TGTGCCAGCAGTGAAGGGCAGGGGGTTTACTATGGCTACACCTTC.